The source of this TCR beta chain is a study of spatial heterogeneity in lung cancer. TCRdb re-called the 5' RACE reads with MiXCR, one entry per CDR3 protein. The table has 2,000 to 2,500 distinct CDR3 sequences, roughly 25% seen once. In regard to this clonotype: Its antigen is not known. The library was prepared for alpha chains; this beta chain is a stray read, so its frequency means little.

V shed 3 bases and J 3 bases; nucleotides not matched to a gene: 6. CDR1 is SGHRS, CDR2 YFSETQ, per germline. The CDR3 contains 14 residues. Time point of the sample: sample taken at primary tumor resection. The input material, whole RNA from tumor, nontumor lung or frozen PBMC, was sequenced unsorted. Points from the study as a whole: One measure, the expanded intratumoral alpha and beta TCR count, tracked tumor mutation counts.

The sequences come from lung tumor tissue, collected at surgery. The V and J genes are TRBV5-1 and TRBJ2-7; 7 nucleotides align to TRBD1. The receptor was isolated from a male donor with early-stage non-small cell lung cancer. The CDR3 nucleotides read TGCGCCAGCAGCTCCGATTCAGGGGGCTACGAGCAGTACTTC. Translation: CASSSDSGGYEQYF.